This entry describes one TCR beta chain. The specificity of this receptor is unknown. Base qualities are not provided; no much larger clone lies one nucleotide away. From cysteine to phenylalanine, the CDR3 is 14 amino acids long. The retained sequence is limited to the CDR3, 42 bases, with the frame set at the first base. V loses 6 bases of germline sequence and J loses 0 bases, and the interval between the two ends is 12 bases. CDR1 and CDR2 (LNHDA, SQIVND) derive from the germline V gene (reference sequence). This sample was taken from a study of cytomegalovirus exposure and HLA in healthy donors (dated by TCRdb to about 2017). Study-level background: The 700 or so repertoires of the first cohort and the 110 or so validation repertoires were produced on the same platform, according to a later analysis. A separate validation cohort of 100 to 150 different subjects was used in addition to the 666-subject first cohort. The study aimed to test whether signatures of past pathogen exposure could be identified by cataloging public T cell receptors. High-throughput TCR immunosequencing, statistical association of individual TCRs with disease status, and machine learning were combined to predict cytomegalovirus infection status. The full study reports these points: Three of the identified cytomegalovirus-associated TCR beta chains were confirmed in vitro to be specific for cytomegalovirus antigens. A total of 150 to 200 TCR beta chains were listed by the study as associated with cytomegalovirus. All 120 or so repertoires were used to score co-occurrence in the validation cohort in a later analysis, because that analysis had no HLA typing for the cohort. Cytomegalovirus status was reported to be diagnosed by the classifier with high specificity and sensitivity in both the original and validation cohorts. In a later analysis, TCRs clustered in the first cohort were found to also tend to co-occur in the approximately 120 validation repertoires, with approximately 95% of cluster scores above 0. According to the authors, the approach could potentially be generalized to other disease states and immunological phenotypes. While some public TCRs were present in many individuals, most TCR sequences turned up only very rarely across donors.

Separate from the roughly 650-subject first cohort, the validation cohort of more than 90 subjects was the group to which the donors belonged. Libraries were built with the immunoSEQ multiplex PCR assay. Processing in the source paper ran as follows. A statistical classification framework was built to diagnose cytomegalovirus status from the catalog of TCR beta chain sequences. TCRdb provides this immuneACCESS table in a form limited to in-frame rearrangements. Some clones are lacking; in checked studies, under half of them reflect an unresolved V gene, and why the rest are absent is not known. D and trimming were read from the DNA, whereas the V and J calls and clone size are those reported in that table. The sample contains 150,000 to 250,000 clones, about 81% of them found a single time. The ten most abundant clones make up about 1.2% of the sample.

This clonotype was obtained from a woman aged 25-40 years in good health and CMV-seronegative. The rearranged chain carries TRBV19 and TRBJ2-7; the D gene is perhaps TRBD2, from 6 matching bases. The sequenced sample was PBMCs. The sequenced DNA is TGTGCCAGTAGCCGGGAGAGGAGCTCCTACGAGCAGTACTTC. It is translated as CASSRERSSYEQYF. With the portions outside the CDR3 filled from the reference TRBV19 and TRBJ2-7 genes, the complete variable region becomes DGGITQSPKYLFRKEGQNVTLSCEQNLNHDAMYWYRQDPGQGLRLIYYSQIVNDFQKGDIAEGYSVSREKKESFPLTVTSAQKNPTAFYLCASSRERSSYEQYFGPGTRLTVT.